This TCR beta chain was found in a study of shared clonotypes between healthy human individuals (TCRdb year 2020). At the level of the whole study: A couple of women and a few men aged 18 to 49 years were included in the cohort. The study deeply sequenced blood TCR repertoires of five healthy adults to estimate repertoire size and the extent of clonotype sharing between individuals. Per donor, leukapheresis produced somewhere between about 0.8 and 9 billion PBMCs. Different laboratories and diverse techniques were used to prepare libraries and sequence TCR repertoires, to increase sequencing depth and limit assay-specific biases. Per donor, three plates each were used for CD4 naive and CD4 memory, two for CD8 naive, and one for CD8 memory.

Paper-wide results and their limitations: Rarefaction of sorted-subset datasets indicated incomplete sequencing despite the large sequencing depth. Sampling was restricted to blood, and TCR repertoires in tissue are likely to differ from TCR repertoires in blood. Sharing across a few donors was observed for around 4.8% of naive CD4, 3.5% of naive CD8, roughly 2.3% of memory CD4, and around 0.4% of memory CD8 clonotypes. Compared with non-shared clonotypes, clonotypes shared by all four sorted-subset donors had higher generation probabilities. Because the study included only a small number of donors, the genetic and exposure-history diversity represented was limited. Based on pairwise subsampling, the degree of clonotype sharing among donors was expected to be affected by sequencing depth. Naive subsets generally had larger estimated clonotype richness than memory subsets did.

Using the deep immunoSEQ assay, multiplex PCR amplified TCR CDR3 regions from genomic DNA. Extracted genomic DNA from each cell subset was spread evenly across all wells of several immunoSEQ 96-well plates, with each plate serving as a replicate. For sorted subsets, each replicate PCR was loaded with about 0.2 ug genomic DNA, equivalent to roughly 30,000 T cell genomes. Purified libraries were quantified with a Qubit 3.0 fluorometer, sized on a Bioanalyzer 2100, and re-quantified with the KAPA Library Quantification kit. A separate single-read 150-cycle Illumina NextSeq 550 flow cell was used to sequence each immunoSEQ 96-well plate. As for the authors' bioinformatics: The immunoSEQ output contained only junctional sequences without quality scores, so filtering could not match that applied to full-length reads. To assign V/J genes and CDR3, sequences were annotated against IMGT germline references using PyIR, a Python wrapper for IgBLAST v1.9. Reads with weak V/J assignments (E-value above 1e-6), missing CDR3, stop codons, out-of-frame junctions, or ambiguous translated residues were removed. A V3J clonotype was defined by an identical inferred V gene, J gene, and CDR3 amino acid sequence. To compute the percentage overlap between repertoires, the number of shared unique clonotypes was divided by the size of the smaller repertoire. Three approaches were used to assess repertoire richness: RTK rarefaction, the Chao1 estimator, and Recon v2.1 estimates of unobserved clonotypes. Generation probabilities were computed with OLGA for all TCRbeta clonotypes obtained by the gDNA method from a handful of donors. TCRdb retrieved this table from immuneACCESS and kept in-frame rearrangements only. Not all clones are present; in checked studies, unresolved V genes account for under half, and no reason is known for the remainder. For V, J and clone size, that table is used; D and trimming come from the DNA. Here the sample has millions of clones; more than 85% occur a single time. The ten largest clones add up to 0.39% of the sample.

Counted from cysteine to phenylalanine, this CDR3 has 15 amino acids. Only the CDR3 region is kept as DNA, spanning 45 bases read in frame from base 1. In the germline V gene (reference sequence), CDR1 corresponds to MNHEY and CDR2 to SMNVEV. V lost 0 bases and J lost 4 bases; the stretch between them is 12 bases long. Notes on this clone: It lacks a known antigen. Base qualities are not provided; no much larger clone lies one nucleotide away.

The donors were healthy, HIV-negative adults with no recently reported acute infections or vaccinations. Only Caucasian adults living in Nashville, Tennessee, USA were represented among the donors. CD4+ T cells were enriched by magnetic negative selection; naive cells were then positively selected on CD45RA, and the negative fraction formed the memory subset. After blood collection by leukapheresis, PBMCs were isolated using Ficoll-Histopaque density gradient centrifugation and then cryopreserved in the vapor phase of liquid nitrogen. Analytical flow cytometry was used to check the purity and quantity of every magnetically sorted T cell population. From each sorted fraction, genomic DNA was isolated and quantified by UV absorbance on a Nanodrop 2000c.

In this chain, TRBV27 is recombined with TRBJ2-5, with the identity of the D gene unclear. Sequencing input: naive CD4+ T cells from PBMCs. Interpreted using the paper, the cell subset or site label stands for: CD45RA+ positively selected. The source of this sequence is a young man in good health. Some clones in this sample may be carry-over from other donors' samples. The nucleotide sequence is TGTGCCAGCAGTTTATCCCCCGCCTTAGGAGAGACCCAGTACTTC. Translation gives CASSLSPALGETQYF.